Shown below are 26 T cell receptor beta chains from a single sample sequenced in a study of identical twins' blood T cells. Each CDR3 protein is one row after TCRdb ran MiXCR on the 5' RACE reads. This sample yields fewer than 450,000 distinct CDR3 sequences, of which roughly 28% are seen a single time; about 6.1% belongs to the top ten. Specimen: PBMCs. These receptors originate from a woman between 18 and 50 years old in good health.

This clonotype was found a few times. The CDR3, as DNA: TGCAGTGCTAGAGACGTCGGACTGAGAGATGGCTACACCTTC. This encodes CSARDVGLRDGYTF. This sequence joins TRBV20-1 and TRBJ1-2; D gene unclear. Trimming left V 0 bases short and J 6 bases short, with 14 bases between. The germline gives CDR1 DFQATT, CDR2 SNEGSKA (reference sequence). CDR3 length equals 14 residues.

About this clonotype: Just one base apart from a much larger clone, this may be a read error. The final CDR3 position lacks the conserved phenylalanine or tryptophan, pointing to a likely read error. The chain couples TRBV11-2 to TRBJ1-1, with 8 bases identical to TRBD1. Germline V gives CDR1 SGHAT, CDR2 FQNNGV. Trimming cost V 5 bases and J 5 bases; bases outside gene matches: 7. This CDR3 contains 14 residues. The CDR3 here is CASSMTGEGTEAFL. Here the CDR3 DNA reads TGTGCCAGCAGCATGACAGGGGAGGGGACTGAAGCTTTCCTT.

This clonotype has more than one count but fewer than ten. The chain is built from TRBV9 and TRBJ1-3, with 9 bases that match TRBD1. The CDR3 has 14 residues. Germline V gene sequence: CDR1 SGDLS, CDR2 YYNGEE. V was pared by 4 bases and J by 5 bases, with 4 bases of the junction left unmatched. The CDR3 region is CASSPGTGRNTIYF. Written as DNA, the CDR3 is TGTGCCAGCAGCCCTGGGACAGGGAGAAACACCATATATTTT.

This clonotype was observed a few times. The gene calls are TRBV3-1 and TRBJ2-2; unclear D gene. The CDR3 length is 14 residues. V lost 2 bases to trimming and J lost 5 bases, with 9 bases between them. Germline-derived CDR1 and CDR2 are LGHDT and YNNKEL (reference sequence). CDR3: CASSQMERTGELFF. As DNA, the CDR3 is TGTGCCAGCAGCCAAATGGAAAGAACCGGGGAGCTGTTTTTT.

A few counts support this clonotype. The CDR3 protein is CAWSRGLTGYTF. CDR3 DNA sequence: TGTGCCTGGAGTCGGGGTCTGACTGGCTACACCTTC. This chain uses TRBV30 with TRBJ1-2; D not certain. Germline CDR1 and CDR2: GTSNPN and SVGIG (reference sequence). The ends were cut back, 2 bases at V and 7 bases at J, with 11 bases in the middle. The CDR3 sequence is 12 residues long.

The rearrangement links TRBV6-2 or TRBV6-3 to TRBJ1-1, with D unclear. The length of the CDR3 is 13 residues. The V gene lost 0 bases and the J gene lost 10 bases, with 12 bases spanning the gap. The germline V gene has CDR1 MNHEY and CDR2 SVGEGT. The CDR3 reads CASSYSLRLSAFF. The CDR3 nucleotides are TGTGCCAGCAGTTACTCTCTTCGGCTTTCAGCTTTCTTT.

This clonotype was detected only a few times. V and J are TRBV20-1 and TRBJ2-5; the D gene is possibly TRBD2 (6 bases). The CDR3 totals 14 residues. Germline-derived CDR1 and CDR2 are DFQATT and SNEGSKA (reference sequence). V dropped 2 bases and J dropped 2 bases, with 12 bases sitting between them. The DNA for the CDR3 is TGCAGTGCTAGACTAGCGTTGAAACAAGAGACCCAGTACTTC. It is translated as CSARLALKQETQYF.

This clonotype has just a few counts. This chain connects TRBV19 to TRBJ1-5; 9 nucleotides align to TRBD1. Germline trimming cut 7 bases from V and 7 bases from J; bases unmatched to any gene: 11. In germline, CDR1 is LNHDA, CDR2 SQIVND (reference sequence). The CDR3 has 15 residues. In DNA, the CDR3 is TGTGCCAGTACCGTGGGGACAGGGAAATTCCAGCCCCAGCATTTT. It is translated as CASTVGTGKFQPQHF.

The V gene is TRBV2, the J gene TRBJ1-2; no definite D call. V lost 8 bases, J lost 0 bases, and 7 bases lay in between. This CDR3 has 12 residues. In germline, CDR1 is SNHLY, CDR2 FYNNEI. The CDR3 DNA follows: TGTGCCAGCGACACAGCTAACTATGGCTACACCTTC. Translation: CASDTANYGYTF.

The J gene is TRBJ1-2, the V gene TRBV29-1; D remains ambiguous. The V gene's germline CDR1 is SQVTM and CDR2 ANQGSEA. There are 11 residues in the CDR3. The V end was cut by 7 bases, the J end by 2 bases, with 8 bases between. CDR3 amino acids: CSADGNYGYTF. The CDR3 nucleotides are TGCAGCGCCGACGGGAACTATGGCTACACCTTC.

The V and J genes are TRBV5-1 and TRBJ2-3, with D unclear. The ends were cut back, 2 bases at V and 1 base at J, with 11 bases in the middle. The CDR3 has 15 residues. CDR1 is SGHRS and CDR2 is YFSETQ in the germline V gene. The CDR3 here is CASSFVTRGTDTQYF. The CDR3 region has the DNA TGCGCCAGCAGCTTTGTTACCAGAGGCACAGATACGCAGTATTTT.

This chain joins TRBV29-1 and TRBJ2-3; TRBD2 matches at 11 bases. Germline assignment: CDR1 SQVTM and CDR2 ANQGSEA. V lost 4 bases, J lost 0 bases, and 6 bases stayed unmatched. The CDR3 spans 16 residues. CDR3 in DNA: TGCAGCGTTGTGGGACTAGCGGATTCTAGCACAGATACGCAGTATTTT. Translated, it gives CSVVGLADSSTDTQYF.

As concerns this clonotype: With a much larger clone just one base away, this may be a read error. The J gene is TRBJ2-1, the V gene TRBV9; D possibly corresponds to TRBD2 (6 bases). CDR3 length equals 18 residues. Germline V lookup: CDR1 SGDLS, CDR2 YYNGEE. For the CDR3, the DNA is TGTGCCAGCAGCGTAGAGAGTTGGCGGGGATTCTCCTACAGTGAGCAGTTCTTC. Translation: CASSVESWRGFSYSEQFF. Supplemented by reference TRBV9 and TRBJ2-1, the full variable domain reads DSGVTQTPKHLITATGQRVTLRCSPRSGDLSVYWYQQSLDQGLQFLIQYYNGEERAKGNILERFSAQQFPDLHSELNLSSLELGDSALYFCASSVESWRGFSYSEQFFGPGTRLTVL.

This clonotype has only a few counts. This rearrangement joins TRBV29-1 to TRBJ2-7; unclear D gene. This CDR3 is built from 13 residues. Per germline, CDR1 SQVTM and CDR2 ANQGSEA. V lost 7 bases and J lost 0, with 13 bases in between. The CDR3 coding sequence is TGCAGCGCCCTAGGCTCAGCCTCCTACGAGCAGTACTTC. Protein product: CSALGSASYEQYF.

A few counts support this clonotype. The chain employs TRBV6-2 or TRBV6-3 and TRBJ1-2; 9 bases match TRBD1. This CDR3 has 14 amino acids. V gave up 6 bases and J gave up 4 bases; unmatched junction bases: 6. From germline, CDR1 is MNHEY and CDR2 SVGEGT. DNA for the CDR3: TGTGCCAGCAGCCACAGGACAGGGGCCTATGGCTACACCTTC. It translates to CASSHRTGAYGYTF.

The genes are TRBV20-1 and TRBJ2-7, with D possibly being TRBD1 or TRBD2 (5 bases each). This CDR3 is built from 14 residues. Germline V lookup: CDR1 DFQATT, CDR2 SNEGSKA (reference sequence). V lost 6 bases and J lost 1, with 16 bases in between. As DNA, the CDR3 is TGCAGTGCCCCGGGGCAGAAAGGGTCCTACGAGCAGTACTTC. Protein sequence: CSAPGQKGSYEQYF.

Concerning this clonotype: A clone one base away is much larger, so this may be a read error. CDR3 sequence: CASSLGPGASYNEQFF. CDR3 nucleotide sequence: TGTGCCAGCAGCCTTGGGCCGGGAGCCTCCTACAATGAGCAGTTCTTC. The chain combines TRBV7-2 with TRBJ2-1, with a possible D match to TRBD2 (6 bases). The CDR3 is 16 residues long. The V gene lost 5 bases and the J gene lost 0 bases, with 14 bases spanning the gap. Germline values: CDR1 SGHTA, CDR2 FQGNSA.

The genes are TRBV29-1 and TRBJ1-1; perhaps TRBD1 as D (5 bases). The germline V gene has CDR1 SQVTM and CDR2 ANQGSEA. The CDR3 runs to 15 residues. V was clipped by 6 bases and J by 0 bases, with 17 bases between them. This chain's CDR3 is CSVVTLGGMNTEAFF. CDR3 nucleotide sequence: TGCAGCGTCGTCACCTTGGGGGGGATGAACACTGAAGCTTTCTTT.

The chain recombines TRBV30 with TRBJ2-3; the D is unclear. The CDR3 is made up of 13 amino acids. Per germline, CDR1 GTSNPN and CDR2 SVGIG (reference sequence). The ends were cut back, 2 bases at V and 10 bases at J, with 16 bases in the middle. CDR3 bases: TGTGCCTGGAGTTCCCCCCTGTACTGGCCGCAGTATTTT. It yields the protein CAWSSPLYWPQYF. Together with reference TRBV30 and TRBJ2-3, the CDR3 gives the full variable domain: SQTIHQWPATLVQPVGSPLSLECTVEGTSNPNLYWYRQAAGRGLQLLFYSVGIGQISSEVPQNLSASRPQDRQFILSSKKLLLSDSGFYLCAWSSPLYWPQYFGPGTRLTVL.

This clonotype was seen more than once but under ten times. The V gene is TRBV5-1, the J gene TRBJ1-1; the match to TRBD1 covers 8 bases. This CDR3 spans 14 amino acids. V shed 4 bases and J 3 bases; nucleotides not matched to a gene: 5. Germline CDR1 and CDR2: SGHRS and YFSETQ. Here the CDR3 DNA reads TGCGCCAGCAGCCTTATGGACAGGGACACTGAAGCTTTCTTT. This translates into CASSLMDRDTEAFF.

The DNA for the CDR3 is TGTGCCAGTAGTCCCGGGACAGGAAGATCGGAAAAACTGTTTTTT. It specifies CASSPGTGRSEKLFF. This sequence joins TRBV19 and TRBJ1-4, with 8 bases identical to TRBD1. The CDR3 loop spans 15 amino acids. The V gene end was trimmed by 5 bases and the J gene end by 8 bases; junction bases not matched to a gene: 10. Germline CDR1 LNHDA, CDR2 SQIVND (reference sequence).

The CDR3 reads CAISESGGHSNQPQHF. The CDR3 DNA sequence: TGTGCCATCAGTGAGTCCGGCGGCCATAGCAATCAGCCCCAGCATTTT. The genes are TRBV10-3 and TRBJ1-5, with no clear D. Trimming shortened V by 0 bases and J by 0 bases, and 9 bases separated the two germline ends. This CDR3 comprises 16 residues. The germline CDR1 and CDR2 sequences are ENHRY and SYGVKD.

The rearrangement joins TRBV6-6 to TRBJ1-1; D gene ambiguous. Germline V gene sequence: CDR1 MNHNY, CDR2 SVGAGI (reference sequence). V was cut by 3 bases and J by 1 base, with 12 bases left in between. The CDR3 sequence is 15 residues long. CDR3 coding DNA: TGTGCCAGCAGTTATACGACGGCTGGGAACACTGAAGCTTTCTTT. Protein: CASSYTTAGNTEAFF.

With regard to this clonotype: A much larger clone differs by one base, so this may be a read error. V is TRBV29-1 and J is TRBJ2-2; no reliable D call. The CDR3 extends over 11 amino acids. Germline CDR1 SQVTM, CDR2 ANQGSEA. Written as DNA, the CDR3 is TGCAGGGTTGCTGACACCGGGGAGCTGTTTTTT. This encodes CRVADTGELFF.

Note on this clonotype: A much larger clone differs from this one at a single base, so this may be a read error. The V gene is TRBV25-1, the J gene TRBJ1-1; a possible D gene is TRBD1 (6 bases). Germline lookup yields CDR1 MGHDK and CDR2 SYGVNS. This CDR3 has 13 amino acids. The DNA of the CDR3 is TGTGCCGGCAGCCGAGGGGGGTACTCTGAAGCTTTCTTT. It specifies CAGSRGGYSEAFF.

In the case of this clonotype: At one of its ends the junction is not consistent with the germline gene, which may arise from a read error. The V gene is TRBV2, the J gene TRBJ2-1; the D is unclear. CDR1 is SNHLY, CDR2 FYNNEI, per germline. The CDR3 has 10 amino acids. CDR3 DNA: TGTGCCAGCAGGTACAATGGGCAGTTCTTC. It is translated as CASRYNGQFF.